The entry below gives a single T cell receptor (beta chain) sequence along with its context. As yet, its antigen is unknown. The record originates from a study of T cell responses to AZD1222 COVID-19 vaccine. Study-wide results and limits: Females made up more of the donors, who were largely white British, and clonal diversity may have come out too low. Among those given AZD1222, only five or six were seropositive at baseline.

V was trimmed by 3 bases and J by 7 bases, leaving 14 bases between them. The CDR3 runs 13 residues. Profiling relied on immunoSEQ multiplex PCR, and the TCRdb table lists in-frame clones only, not all of them. The table includes 120,000 or so clones, about 89% detected once. This specimen consisted of peripheral blood, obtained on day 0 of AZD1222 vaccination. The chain uses TRBV5-7 and TRBJ2-7; maybe TRBD1 (6 bases). TRBV5-7 is marked as an open reading frame, function uncertain. The sequence derives from an adult in good health. CDR3 coding DNA: TGTGCCAGCAGCTCGGGACACTGCGAGGAGCAGTACTTC. Encoded protein: CASSSGHCEEQYF.